This T cell receptor beta chain was sequenced for a study of blood T cell repertoires in COVID-19 (dated by TCRdb to 2018 to 2020). Concerning the study at large: Collaborator samples came from the United States, Italy and Spain and covered acute and convalescent phases of COVID-19. The prospective study material was composed of cDNA or gDNA derived from T cells, B-cell-depleted T cells, or PBMCs. Subjects who had been exposed to COVID-19, were actively infected with it, or had recovered from it provided the deeply sampled blood TCRbeta repertoires that made up the dataset. The repertoires were released in a freely available public database intended as a resource for research on the immune response to SARS-CoV-2. Samples came from the ongoing ImmuneRACE study (first 160 participants) plus 1,254 subjects from 6 global collaborators. Sample metadata almost always included a de-identified subject ID, COVID-19 status, age in years and sex. HLA class I and class II types, where available, came from metadata supplied by the sample provider rather than from assay-based typing.

A note on this clone: Its specific antigen is unknown. Per-nucleotide qualities are absent, and no much larger clonotype sits a single base away.

TCRbeta CDR3 regions were amplified from genomic DNA by means of the immunoSEQ Assay, a bias-controlled multiplex PCR. Turning to the authors' computational methods: Within the assay, amplification of reference gene primers was used to estimate how many nucleated cells each sample contained. To quantify the absolute abundance of each unique TCRbeta CDR3 rearrangement, sequence reads were collapsed and filtered. Productive Simpson clonality was computed per sample as the square root of Simpson's diversity index over productive rearrangements. TCRdb mirrors the immuneACCESS table, restricted to in-frame sequences. Some clones are absent from its copies; in checked studies, under half trace to an unresolved V gene, and the reason for the others is unknown. Clone size and the V and J calls come from that table; the DNA yielded D and trimming. Across this sample there are about 130,000 clones, with around nine tenths seen only once. Approximately 2.3% of the sample goes to the ten largest clones.

Broad study findings and their caveats: The quantity of clinical and demographic metadata differed by source and by participant and was supplied without curation.

Taken from the germline V gene, the CDR1 and CDR2 loops are SGHRS and YFSETQ. The CDR3, from cysteine to phenylalanine, totals 15 residues. CDR3 DNA only is kept here, 45 bases in frame from base 1. Unmatched junction bases come to 8, with V trimmed by 3 bases and J by 6 bases. In the prospective study, participants were about 18 to 95 years old, resided in about two dozen geographic areas of the United States, and were enrolled through a virtual design. To assign participants to cohorts, the prospective study relied on clinical history that participants themselves reported in a screening survey and a study questionnaire. Recovered participants in ImmuneRACE Cohort 3 were defined by two consecutive negative NP/OP PCR tests, clearance by a healthcare professional, or resolution of symptoms. Mobile phlebotomists in the prospective study collected whole blood, serum and a nasopharyngeal or oropharyngeal swab from every participant. Prospective study participants could optionally give additional blood draws and questionnaires over a roughly 2-month period. Before DNA extraction, prospective study blood samples were shipped either frozen or at room temperature.

The chain employs TRBV5-1 and TRBJ2-2, with 7 bases in between that match TRBD1. The specimen was PBMCs or T cells enriched from blood (not recorded which). The TCR was taken from a woman between 45 and 60 years old who had recovered from COVID-19. The DNA reads as follows: TGCGCCAGCAGCTCGGACAGGTCGGCCTCCGGGGAGCTGTTTTTT. Protein translation: CASSSDRSASGELFF.